The 23 T cell receptor beta chains presented below share a single source sample, sequenced in a study of T cell responses to AZD1222 COVID-19 vaccine. Clones were read by immunoSEQ multiplex PCR, and TCRdb kept only the in-frame ones, dropping some. The sample holds approximately 71,000 clones, roughly 90% seen once. The starting material was peripheral blood, obtained on day 0 of AZD1222 vaccination. The origin of the receptors is an adult in good health.

The genes are TRBV19 and TRBJ1-5; 8 nucleotides agree with TRBD1. This CDR3 region has 15 residues. The germline gives CDR1 LNHDA, CDR2 SQIVND (reference sequence). The trim removed 4 bases at V and 4 bases at J, leaving 6 bases unmatched. DNA for the CDR3: TGTGCCAGTAGTACCGACAGGGGAATGAATCAGCCCCAGCATTTT. Translated: CASSTDRGMNQPQHF.

This chain uses TRBV2 with TRBJ2-1; 15 positions match TRBD2. V gave up 6 bases and J gave up 2 bases; unmatched junction bases: 11. The CDR3 length is 19 residues. Germline V gene data show CDR1 as SNHLY and CDR2 as FYNNEI. CDR3: CASRFTGLAGGPTYNEQFF. CDR3 in DNA: TGTGCCAGCAGATTCACCGGACTAGCGGGAGGGCCCACCTACAATGAGCAGTTCTTC.

The V gene is TRBV7-9, the J gene TRBJ2-7; 9 bases line up with TRBD2. The junction had 9 bases not matched to a gene; V was cut back by 5 bases and J by 4 bases. CDR1 SEHNR and CDR2 FQNEAQ come from the germline V gene (reference sequence). This CDR3 is 15 amino acids long. The CDR3 loop is CASSARLAARYEQYF. The CDR3 DNA sequence: TGTGCCAGCAGCGCCCGACTAGCGGCGCGATACGAGCAGTACTTC.

The genes are TRBV6-6 and TRBJ1-2, with 9 bases identical to TRBD1. The CDR3 has 14 residues. Germline-derived CDR1 and CDR2 are MNHNY and SVGAGI (reference sequence). Losses at the gene ends were 6 bases for V and 8 bases for J; bases not matched to a gene: 10. CDR3 loop: CASSHGQGMWGYTF. CDR3 sequence (DNA): TGTGCCAGCAGCCACGGACAGGGGATGTGGGGCTACACCTTC.

The chain links TRBV5-1 to TRBJ2-7, with 12 bases aligning to TRBD2. J was trimmed by 7 bases and V by 4 bases; bases with no gene match: 6. Germline V gives CDR1 SGHRS, CDR2 YFSETQ. The CDR3 runs 14 residues. The CDR3, as DNA: TGCGCCAGCAGCGGACTAGCGGGAACGCGAGAGCAGTACTTC. It codes for CASSGLAGTREQYF. Drawing the rest from reference TRBV5-1 and TRBJ2-7, the complete variable domain is KAGVTQTPRYLIKTRGQQVTLSCSPISGHRSVSWYQQTPGQGLQFLFEYFSETQRNKGNFPGRFSGRQFSNSRSEMNVSTLELGDSALYLCASSGLAGTREQYFGPGTRLTVT.

This sequence joins TRBV6-5 and TRBJ2-7; 8 nucleotides line up with TRBD2. CDR3 length equals 16 residues. Looked up from germline, CDR1 is MNHEY and CDR2 is SVGAGI. V shed 0 bases, J shed 2 bases, and the junction held 6 bases outside the gene matches. The CDR3 protein is CASSYSAGGTAYEQYF. The CDR3 DNA is TGTGCCAGCAGTTACTCGGCGGGGGGAACGGCCTACGAGCAGTACTTC.

The chain joins TRBV3-1 (or the pseudogene TRBV3-2) to TRBJ1-4, with 9 bases matching TRBD1. Germline lookup yields CDR1 LGHDT and CDR2 YNNKEL (reference sequence). Unmatched junction bases numbered 8, after V lost 4 bases and J lost 8 bases. CDR3 length equals 15 residues. CDR3 loop: CASSPRGTGWEKLFF. CDR3 coding DNA: TGTGCCAGCAGCCCCAGGGGGACAGGGTGGGAAAAACTGTTTTTT.

The V and J genes are TRBV7-2 and TRBJ1-6; D is possibly TRBD1 (5 bases). Trimming took off 0 bases at V and 7 bases at J, with 7 bases between the two ends. The CDR3 covers 14 residues. Germline V gene data show CDR1 as SGHTA and CDR2 as FQGNSA. The CDR3: CASSLAGANSPLHF. The CDR3 DNA reads as TGTGCCAGCAGCTTAGCAGGGGCAAATTCACCCCTCCACTTT.

V usage is TRBV13 and J usage is TRBJ2-7, with D maybe TRBD1 (5 bases). The V gene lost 3 bases and the J gene lost 3 bases, with 12 bases spanning the gap. The CDR3 consists of 14 residues. From germline, CDR1 is PRHDT and CDR2 FYEKMQ (reference sequence). CDR3 protein: CASSLRQGIYEQYF. In DNA, the CDR3 is TGTGCCAGCAGCTTGAGGCAGGGTATCTACGAGCAGTACTTC. Together with reference TRBV13 and TRBJ2-7, the CDR3 gives the full variable domain: AAGVIQSPRHLIKEKRETATLKCYPIPRHDTVYWYQQGPGQDPQFLISFYEKMQSDKGSIPDRFSAQQFSDYHSELNMSSLELGDSALYFCASSLRQGIYEQYFGPGTRLTVT.

The rearrangement uses TRBV3-1 (or the pseudogene TRBV3-2) and TRBJ1-6; D remains ambiguous. In germline, CDR1 is LGHDT, CDR2 YNNKEL (reference sequence). V was cut by 2 bases and J by 10 bases, with 9 bases left in between. The CDR3 sequence is 13 residues long. In DNA form, the CDR3 reads TGTGCCAGCAGCCAATGGGGTAACTCACCCCTCCACTTT. Its protein product is CASSQWGNSPLHF.

The rearrangement links TRBV11-2 to TRBJ2-1, with 7 bases that match TRBD1. This CDR3 is 15 amino acids long. Germline V gene lookup returns CDR1 SGHAT and CDR2 FQNNGV. V shed 2 bases, J shed 4 bases, and the junction held 5 bases outside the gene matches. The CDR3 DNA is TGTGCCAGCAGCTTAAGGACAGGTCGATACAATGAGCAGTTCTTC. Encoded protein: CASSLRTGRYNEQFF.

The chain links TRBV5-4 to TRBJ2-3; TRBD2 matches at 12 bases. J gave up 2 bases and V 2 bases, and 3 bases lay outside the gene matches. The CDR3 is 16 residues long. CDR1 and CDR2 from the germline V gene are SGHNT and YYREEE (reference sequence). The CDR3 coding sequence is TGTGCCAGCAGCTTAGGACTAGCGGGGTCCACAGATACGCAGTATTTT. It translates to CASSLGLAGSTDTQYF. The entire variable domain, with the rest obtained from reference TRBV5-4 and TRBJ2-3, is as follows: ETGVTQSPTHLIKTRGQQVTLRCSSQSGHNTVSWYQQALGQGPQFIFQYYREEENGRGNFPPRFSGLQFPNYSSELNVNALELDDSALYLCASSLGLAGSTDTQYFGPGTRLTVL.

The gene calls are TRBV18 and TRBJ2-1; possibly TRBD1 or TRBD2 for D (6 bases each). The CDR3 covers 14 residues. Germline CDR1 KGHSH, CDR2 LQKENI. V lost 1 base and J lost 7, with 11 bases in between. The CDR3 DNA reads as TGTGCCAGCTCACCACGGGGGGCCGTGAATGAGCAGTTCTTC. Encoded protein: CASSPRGAVNEQFF.

This clone appeared once. The rearrangement uses TRBV3-1 (or the pseudogene TRBV3-2) and TRBJ1-1; 7 positions match TRBD1. The V gene end was trimmed by 1 base and the J gene end by 5 bases; junction bases not matched to a gene: 4. This CDR3 is 14 amino acids long. Germline CDR1 and CDR2: LGHDT and YNNKEL (reference sequence). The CDR3 spells CASSQATGVTEAFF. CDR3 DNA: TGTGCCAGCAGCCAAGCTACAGGGGTAACTGAAGCTTTCTTT.

The chain is built from TRBV14 and TRBJ1-2; 7 bases map to TRBD1. Looked up from germline, CDR1 is SGHDN and CDR2 is FVKESK. This CDR3 contains 14 residues. V trimming: 4 bases; J trimming: 2 bases; junction bases outside the gene matches: 4. The CDR3 bases are TGTGCCAGCAGCCCGACAGGGCTCAACTATGGCTACACCTTC. Translated: CASSPTGLNYGYTF.

The chain joins TRBV6-4 to TRBJ2-3; D possibly corresponds to TRBD1 (5 bases). CDR3 length: 15 residues. The germline gives CDR1 MRHNA, CDR2 SNTAGT. The V gene lost 3 bases and the J gene lost 6 bases, with 16 bases spanning the gap. In DNA form, the CDR3 reads TGTGCCAGCAGTGAGGGTGAGGCAGGGTCGGATACGCAGTATTTT. Translating gives CASSEGEAGSDTQYF.

V and J are TRBV14 and TRBJ2-1, with D maybe TRBD1 (5 bases). Looked up from germline, CDR1 is SGHDN and CDR2 is FVKESK. The CDR3 loop spans 15 amino acids. V gave up 2 bases and J gave up 0 bases, with 8 bases separating them. CDR3 in DNA: TGTGCCAGCAGCCAAAGACAGAGCTCCTACAATGAGCAGTTCTTC. It specifies CASSQRQSSYNEQFF. Looking up the rest from reference TRBV14 and TRBJ2-1 gives the full variable domain: EAGVTQFPSHSVIEKGQTVTLRCDPISGHDNLYWYRRVMGKEIKFLLHFVKESKQDESGMPNNRFLAERTGGTYSTLKVQPAELEDSGVYFCASSQRQSSYNEQFFGPGTRLTVL.

This rearrangement joins TRBV30 to TRBJ1-5; the D gene is possibly TRBD1 (6 bases). V gave up 5 bases and J gave up 4 bases, with 15 bases separating them. From germline, CDR1 is GTSNPN and CDR2 SVGIG (reference sequence). The CDR3 contains 14 residues. CDR3 in DNA: TGTGCCTGGTCCTCGGGGGCGCGGAATCAGCCCCAGCATTTT. Protein sequence: CAWSSGARNQPQHF.

The chain carries TRBV20-1 and TRBJ1-4; D gene unclear. Germline CDR1 reads DFQATT; CDR2 reads SNEGSKA (reference sequence). The germline V and J ends were trimmed by 3 bases and 8 bases, with 10 bases remaining between them. The CDR3 is made up of 12 amino acids. The CDR3 loop reads CSASTQWEKLFF. CDR3 DNA: TGCAGTGCTAGTACCCAGTGGGAAAAACTGTTTTTT.

This clone was counted a few times. The chain recombines TRBV25-1 with TRBJ1-2, with D perhaps TRBD1 (6 bases). The CDR3 is 14 residues long. CDR1 and CDR2 from the germline V gene are MGHDK and SYGVNS. V was trimmed by 4 bases and J by 6 bases, leaving 15 bases between them. Here the CDR3 DNA reads TGTGCCAGCAGTGCGAACCGGGACATCGATGGCTACACCTTC. This gives the protein CASSANRDIDGYTF.

This clone was recorded once. This rearrangement joins TRBV5-1 to TRBJ2-7; 14 positions match TRBD2. Germline loops: CDR1 SGHRS, CDR2 YFSETQ. The trim removed 9 bases at V and 5 bases at J, leaving 10 bases unmatched. The CDR3 loop spans 15 amino acids. DNA of the CDR3: TGCGCCATTGACCTTGGGACTAGCGGGAGCCACGAGCAGTACTTC. Amino acid sequence: CAIDLGTSGSHEQYF.

The V call is TRBV7-9, the J call TRBJ2-5; 7 positions match TRBD1. CDR1 and CDR2 from the germline V gene are SEHNR and FQNEAQ (reference sequence). V lost 6 bases to trimming and J lost 3 bases; unmatched junction nucleotides: 4. The CDR3 extends over 13 amino acids. CDR3 region: CASRQTGEETQYF. The CDR3 DNA reads as TGTGCCAGCAGACAAACAGGGGAAGAGACCCAGTACTTC.

The chain employs TRBV2 and TRBJ2-7, with 7 nucleotides matching TRBD1. This CDR3 region has 15 residues. The ends lost 6 bases at V and 3 bases at J; junction bases unmatched: 11. Germline V gene lookup returns CDR1 SNHLY and CDR2 FYNNEI. CDR3 bases: TGTGCCAGCAGCCCCGACAGGGCGGGCAACTACGAGCAGTACTTC. This sequence encodes CASSPDRAGNYEQYF.